This T cell receptor (beta chain) was recovered during a study of Graves' ophthalmopathy and Graves' hyperthyroidism listed by TCRdb under 2018. Turning to the overall study: Peripheral blood was collected at initial diagnosis, before any treatment. The study used TCR beta repertoire signatures to distinguish Graves' ophthalmopathy from Graves' hyperthyroidism and to predict progression to ophthalmopathy. In total, approximately 140 blood samples were TCR-sequenced: 43 ophthalmopathy, roughly 77 hyperthyroidism and some 17 hyperthyroidism-to-ophthalmopathy patients. To explore V-J signatures that separate ophthalmopathy from hyperthyroidism, a discovery set of about a hundred patients was enrolled, consisting of 40 to 45 with ophthalmopathy and fewer than 60 with stable hyperthyroidism. The independent validation cohort included about 19 hyperthyroidism patients plus 17 patients who later progressed from hyperthyroidism to ophthalmopathy. In five or six hyperthyroidism patients, T-cell repertoires of thyroid tissue and blood were compared. After sampling, hyperthyroidism patients received methimazole starting at 30 mg daily, and ophthalmopathy patients received high-dose intravenous methylprednisolone.

This clonotype was recorded many times. Its antigen is not yet known. Base quality data are lacking; no much larger clone is found one base away. Points the paper makes about the study in general: Most expanded thyroid clonotypes with frequency above 0.001 were also detected in blood, suggesting blood repertoires may reflect the thyroid immune response. In validation, the model predicted ophthalmopathy progression with 55% to 71% sensitivity and roughly 78% specificity; eleven to twelve predicted patients were CT-confirmed with GO in a median of about 6.1 months. Sample size was not predetermined statistically, and investigators were not blinded to group allocation. The 13-signature model separated ophthalmopathy from stable hyperthyroidism with 85% to 90% sensitivity and 81.08% specificity in cross-validation, and 80%/75% in the test set.

The CDR3 covers 13 residues, taking in both the cysteine and the phenylalanine. Only the CDR3 DNA stays, 39 bases, in frame from base 1. Sequences MNHEY (CDR1) and SVGAGI (CDR2) are obtained from the germline V gene. V gives up 4 bases and J gives up 5 bases, and the segment between their germline ends measures 12 bases. Stable hyperthyroidism was defined as no progression to ophthalmopathy within 18 months of follow-up. The hyperthyroidism patients were 18 to 65 years old and newly diagnosed, with a disease duration of less than 2 months. Anyone with other autoimmune diseases, uncontrolled infections, pregnancy or lactation was excluded from the study. Diagnosis was based on clinical symptoms, serum thyroxine, TRAb, thyroid ultrasound and orbital computed tomography. PBMCs were isolated from about 9 ml of fresh peripheral blood by Ficoll-Paque density gradient centrifugation. Total RNA was extracted with Trizol reagent and quality-checked on an Agilent 2100 Bioanalyzer.

For repertoire sequencing, TCR beta CDR3 regions were amplified from RNA transcripts. The first round of RT-PCR was done with HTBI primers and the Qiagen OneStep RT-PCR kit, and was followed by a second round of multiplex PCR, then size selection and purification. Libraries were sequenced paired-end with 100 bp reads on an Illumina HiSeq2000. The paper's data handling went like this. SOAPnuke was used for read processing, and reads with adapters, uncalled bases, a mean Phred below 15, or no exact constant-primer or identifier match were discarded. High-quality paired reads were merged with COPE v1.2.5. Each unique nucleotide sequence was treated as a clonotype, and MiTCR v1.1 was used to align the clonotypes to the IMGT TRB V, D and J references. The analysis was limited to V-J combinations with a frequency above 0.0001, which together covered 99.2% of repertoires. A TCR clonal expansion and chaos score per V-J combination was defined as the ratio of F50 clonal expansion to chaos observed in the TCRdist matrix. Welch's t-statistics and random forest were used to reduce features to about a dozen V-J combinations, which were fed into a naive Bayes classifier. Thyroid-blood repertoire similarity was quantified with the Morisita-Horn index. TCRdb took the public reads, trimmed them with fastp at Q25, ran MiXCR for clone calling and kept in-frame beta chains. Each entry merges the rows of one CDR3 protein and shows their most common DNA and genes. The V and J calls and clone size come from TCRdb's table, not from the authors' own analysis. The sample table records a few hundred thousand distinct CDR3 sequences; about 15% of these occur just once. Clones ranked in the top ten supply roughly 2.3% of the sample.

The sequence was collected from an adult woman with stable Graves' hyperthyroidism. The sequence is built from TRBV6-5 and TRBJ2-7; too little of a D gene remains to name it. Sequenced sample: peripheral blood. The nucleotide sequence is TGTGCCAGCAGTTGGAGACCTGGCGACGAGCAGTACTTC. The translation is CASSWRPGDEQYF.